This TCR beta chain came from a study of cytomegalovirus exposure and HLA in healthy donors. Measured with immunoSEQ multiplex PCR; TCRdb has only the in-frame clones, and not every one. The sample records a few hundred thousand clones, roughly 88% being singletons. There are 15 residues in the CDR3. The V and J ends lost 0 bases and 3 bases respectively, with 8 bases between them. The germline V gene has CDR1 LNHNV and CDR2 YYDKDF (reference sequence). This receptor was obtained from a man aged 30-40 years in good health and CMV-seronegative. Sequencing was carried out using PBMCs. The rearrangement links TRBV15 to TRBJ2-2; D possibly corresponds to TRBD2 (6 bases). The CDR3 protein is CATSRDWGDTGELFF. Here the CDR3 DNA reads TGTGCCACCAGCAGAGATTGGGGGGACACCGGGGAGCTGTTTTTT.